This TCR beta chain was retrieved from a study of T cells in Graves' hyperthyroidism and ophthalmopathy. Researchers amplified the TCR beta CDR3 regions from RNA transcripts. Using the HTBI primer set, a first-round RT-PCR was run on the TCR CDR3. MiXCR, run by TCRdb on the multiplex PCR reads, gives a single entry per CDR3 protein. Of some 620,000 distinct CDR3 sequences listed, around 15% are singletons. Regarding the study as a whole: Among thyroid clonotypes expanded above 0.001, most also appeared in blood.

Stable disease denoted Graves' hyperthyroidism without ophthalmopathy progression within 18 months. Lactation, pregnancy, other autoimmune disease or uncontrolled infection led to exclusion of patients. In its sample, this clonotype was seen many times. Its antigen is unknown. Germline CDR1 is MNHNS and CDR2 is SASEGT. V was shortened by 8 bases and J by 10 bases, with 11 bases between the two germline ends. The CDR3 is made up of 10 amino acids. The V and J genes are TRBV6-1 and TRBJ1-1, with D unclear. The specimen sequenced was blood. The TCR comes from a woman aged 30 to 39 with Graves' hyperthyroidism. CDR3 nucleotides: TGTGCCAGCGTAGAGGGTTCAGCTTTCTTT. Its translation: CASVEGSAFF.